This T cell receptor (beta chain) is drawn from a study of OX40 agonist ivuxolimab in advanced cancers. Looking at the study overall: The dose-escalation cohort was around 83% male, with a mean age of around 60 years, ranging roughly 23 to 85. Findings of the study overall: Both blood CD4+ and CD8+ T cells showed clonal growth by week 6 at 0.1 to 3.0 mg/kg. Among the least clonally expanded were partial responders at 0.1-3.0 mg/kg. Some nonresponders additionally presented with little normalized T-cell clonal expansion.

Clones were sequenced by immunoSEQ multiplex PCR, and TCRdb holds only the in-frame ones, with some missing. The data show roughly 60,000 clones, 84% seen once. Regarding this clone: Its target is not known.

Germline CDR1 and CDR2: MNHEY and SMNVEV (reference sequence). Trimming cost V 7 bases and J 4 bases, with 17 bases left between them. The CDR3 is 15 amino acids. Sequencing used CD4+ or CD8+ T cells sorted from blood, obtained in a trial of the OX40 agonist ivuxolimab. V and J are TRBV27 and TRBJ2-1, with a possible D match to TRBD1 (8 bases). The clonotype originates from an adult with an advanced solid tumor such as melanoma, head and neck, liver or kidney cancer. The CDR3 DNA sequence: TGTGCCAGCACCTGGGGGGGACAGGCTTACAATGAGCAGTTCTTC. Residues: CASTWGGQAYNEQFF.